The clone carrying this T cell receptor beta chain was seen many times. Its cognate antigen is unknown. Production of TCR cDNA was by 5'RACE template switching, which also added a universal primer site and UMIs. TCRdb redid the calling of the 5' RACE reads with MiXCR, one entry per CDR3 protein. In the table there are 450,000 to 650,000 distinct CDR3 sequences, 20% to 25% of which are singletons. The sample originates from a study of T cells after yellow fever vaccination. Study details: Fractions low in cell number were prepared with SMART-Seq v4 Ultra Low Input.

Study-level findings and limits: Subsequent booster samples again held most clones from primary vaccination (just under 98% CD4, roughly 90% CD8).

From germline, CDR1 is SGHRS and CDR2 YFSETQ. The germline V and J ends were trimmed by 0 bases and 2 bases, with 9 bases remaining between them. The CDR3 has 15 amino acids. The sequence derives from a man between 18 and 35 years old who received the YFV17D yellow fever vaccine. The genes are TRBV5-1 and TRBJ2-1; no reliable D call. The sequencing used PBMCs, collected 21 days after the first yellow fever vaccination. Written as DNA, the CDR3 is TGCGCCAGCAGCTTGGCCGCTGCCACCTACAATGAGCAGTTCTTC. Its protein product is CASSLAAATYNEQFF.